This T cell receptor (beta chain) was found in a study of post-analysis software for immune sequencing data. Study summary: The patients showed relapsing-remitting, secondary progressive and progressive-relapsing multiple sclerosis courses.

Overall study results and limits: Comparison of patients with controls showed five or six TRBV segments more frequent in patients, TRBV5-6, TRBV5-1 and TRBV20-1 among them. The study found significantly lower normalized Chao1 diversity in multiple sclerosis patients than in controls.

Germline CDR1 reads LGHDT; CDR2 reads YNNKEL (reference sequence). With 5 bases removed from V and 10 bases from J, the gap between germline ends came to 18 bases. The CDR3 is made up of 15 amino acids. Unique molecular identifiers tagged the TCR beta cDNA libraries. TCRdb independently ran MiXCR on the PCR reads; one entry per CDR3 protein. Of some 260,000 distinct CDR3 sequences listed, 35% to 45% are singletons. As to this clonotype: What it binds is not known.

Material: blood. V usage is TRBV3-1 and J usage is TRBJ1-6, with D perhaps matching TRBD1 (6 bases). The sequence was collected from a girl aged 10 to 17 with multiple sclerosis. This CDR3 is CASSSNFGGGSPLHF. The CDR3, as DNA: TGTGCCAGCAGCTCCAACTTCGGCGGGGGCTCACCCCTCCACTTT.